The sequence of this TCR beta chain was determined in a study of breast tumors, draining lymph nodes, adjacent tissues. Breast cancer patients provided tissue from their axillary draining lymph nodes. Study-level results: Compared with lymph nodes, tumors were less diverse; compared with nontumor tissue, more.

One entry per CDR3 protein results from TCRdb running MiXCR on the multiplex PCR reads. The sample lists about 230,000 distinct CDR3 sequences, 32% occurring once. The sample holds many counts of this clonotype. The antigen is undetermined. Input material: axillary lymph node tissue. The TCR comes from a female donor with breast cancer. Some clones in this sample may be carry-over from other donors' samples.

The CDR3 loop is CASSPSLGGGQGGTQYF. The DNA for the CDR3 is TGTGCCAGTAGTCCCTCTCTCGGCGGGGGGCAGGGGGGGACCCAGTACTTC. The rearrangement uses TRBV19 and TRBJ2-5, with D tentatively TRBD2 (8 bases). From germline, CDR1 is LNHDA and CDR2 SQIVND (reference sequence). Trimming cost V 5 bases and J 7 bases, with 26 bases left between them. The CDR3 has 17 amino acids.